This T cell receptor beta chain was obtained from a study of cytomegalovirus exposure and HLA in healthy donors. The CDR3 totals 19 residues. The V gene's germline CDR1 is KGHSH and CDR2 LQKENI. Here immunoSEQ multiplex PCR was the method, and the copy in TCRdb shows in-frame clones only, minus some. The sample records 130,000 to 150,000 clones, around 90% being singletons. Note on this clone: Its specificity is unknown. One end of the junction does not line up with germline, which may come from a read error.

Whole-study results and caveats: Rare TCR sequences predominated, though certain public TCRs were found in many donors. Cytomegalovirus-associated TCR beta chains were listed, numbering some 170.

The donors formed part of the approximately 120-subject validation cohort, distinct from the roughly 660-subject first cohort. The clonotype originates from a man aged 18 to 30 in good health and CMV-seropositive. This rearrangement joins TRBV18 to TRBJ2-4, with 9 bases fitting TRBD2. The specimen was PBMCs. CDR3 in DNA: TGTGCCAGCTCACCATTGGCTAGCGGGGATATTACAGCCAAAAACATTCAATACTTC. Protein sequence: CASSPLASGDITAKNIQYF.